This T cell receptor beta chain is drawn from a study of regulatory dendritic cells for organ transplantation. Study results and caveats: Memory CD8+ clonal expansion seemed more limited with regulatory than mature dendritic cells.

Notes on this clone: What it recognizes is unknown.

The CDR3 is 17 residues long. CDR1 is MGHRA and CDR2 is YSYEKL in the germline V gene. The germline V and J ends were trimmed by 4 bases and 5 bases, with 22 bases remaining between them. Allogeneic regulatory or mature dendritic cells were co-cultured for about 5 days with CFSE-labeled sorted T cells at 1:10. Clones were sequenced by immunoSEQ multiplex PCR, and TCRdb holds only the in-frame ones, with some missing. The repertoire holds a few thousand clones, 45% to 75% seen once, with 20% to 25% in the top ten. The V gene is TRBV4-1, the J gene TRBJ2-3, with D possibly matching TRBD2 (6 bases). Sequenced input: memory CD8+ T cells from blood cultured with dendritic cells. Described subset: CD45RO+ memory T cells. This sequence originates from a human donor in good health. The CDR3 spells CASSPTPPGEAGDTQYF. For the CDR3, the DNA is TGCGCCAGCAGCCCGACCCCCCCTGGGGAAGCGGGAGATACGCAGTATTTT.